This T cell receptor (beta chain) came from a study of vaccination and CD4 T cells after COVID-19. Study-level background: Two of the convalescents were Hispanic, and convalescents were six males and four females. Investigators drew the post-COVID samples a median approximately 100 days after diagnosis, with a range of 35 to 161.

TCRdb re-called the PCR reads through MiXCR, storing one row per CDR3 protein. The table has fewer than 15,000 distinct CDR3 sequences, roughly 71% seen once. Unmatched junction bases numbered 17, after V lost 4 bases and J lost 4 bases. CDR1 DFQATT and CDR2 SNEGSKA come from the germline V gene (reference sequence). The CDR3 consists of 17 residues. Regarding this clonotype: Antigen specificity is unknown.

Study conclusions and caveats: Convalescent patients' vaccine-specific clones were spike mono-reactive in 304 of 307 cases. Among those convalescent, a median approximately 83% of reactive clones emerged solely post-vaccination.

This chain connects TRBV20-1 to TRBJ2-7, with 9 positions matching TRBD1. Sequences were derived from CD4+ T cells from blood, sampled after SARS-CoV-2 vaccination. The sequence was collected from a human donor who had recovered from COVID-19. The CDR3 DNA reads TGCAGTGCTAACCCCCCCCCCACAGGGGGCGCTAGGTACGAGCAGTACTTC. It specifies CSANPPPTGGARYEQYF.